The 9 T cell receptor beta chains below come from one sample, sequenced in a study of low-dose radiotherapy and immunotherapy resistance in tumors. Primers targeting TRAV and TRBV primed first-strand cDNA, covering alpha and beta chains. For amplifying TCRs, the PCR ran for 15 to 20 cycles with Phusion, which was used together with a constant-region primer and the adapter on the V primers. In TCRdb, the reads were re-called with MiXCR into one record per CDR3 protein. The sample includes 15,000 to 20,000 distinct CDR3 sequences, roughly 70% of them seen just once. The origin of the receptors is a human donor with advanced metastatic prostate, ovarian, gallbladder or colorectal cancer (not recorded which). This table probably holds off-target reads from a library built for another chain.

The chain employs TRBV12-3 or TRBV12-4 and TRBJ1-1; the D gene is possibly TRBD1 (5 bases). CDR3 length equals 14 residues. The V end was cut by 5 bases, the J end by 1 base, with 11 bases between. The CDR3 reads CASSPGGRNTEAFF. CDR3 nucleotide sequence: TGTGCCAGCAGTCCCGGGGGGAGGAACACTGAAGCTTTCTTT.

The V gene is TRBV12-3 or TRBV12-4, the J gene TRBJ1-5, with 8 nucleotides matching TRBD1. The CDR3 runs 14 residues. Trimming at V came to 5 bases and at J to 7 bases, leaving 7 bases not matched to a gene. The CDR3 DNA is TGTGCCAGCAGTCTTACAGGGGGGGGGCAGCCCCAGCATTTT. Residues: CASSLTGGGQPQHF.

The table lists this clonotype with a few counts. This chain links TRBV4-2 with TRBJ2-3, with 10 bases identical to TRBD2. Germline V gene lookup returns CDR1 LGHNA and CDR2 YNFKEQ. Trimming took 0 bases from V and 6 from J; bases not matched to a gene: 6. The CDR3 sequence is 16 residues long. CDR3 sequence (DNA): TGTGCCAGCAGCCAAGAACCTAGCGGGGGAGCGGATACGCAGTATTTT. It codes for CASSQEPSGGADTQYF.

V and J are TRBV19 and TRBJ1-2, with 7 bases aligning to TRBD1. CDR1 is LNHDA, CDR2 SQIVND, per germline (reference sequence). The CDR3 is 13 amino acids. V shed 5 bases and J 8 bases; nucleotides not matched to a gene: 8. The CDR3 loop reads CASSERQGRGYTF. The DNA for the CDR3 is TGTGCCAGTAGTGAAAGACAGGGTAGAGGCTACACCTTC.

This clonotype was observed a handful of times. The chain recombines TRBV5-1 with TRBJ1-1, with TRBD1 matching over 9 bases. Germline lookup yields CDR1 SGHRS and CDR2 YFSETQ. With 2 bases clipped from V and 4 bases from J, the junction kept 9 bases outside the gene matches. The CDR3 has 16 amino acids. The CDR3 spells CASSLNRQGESTEAFF. The CDR3 nucleotides read TGCGCCAGCAGCTTAAACCGACAGGGGGAAAGCACTGAAGCTTTCTTT. The full variable domain, in which reference TRBV5-1 and TRBJ1-1 provide the parts outside the CDR3, is KAGVTQTPRYLIKTRGQQVTLSCSPISGHRSVSWYQQTPGQGLQFLFEYFSETQRNKGNFPGRFSGRQFSNSRSEMNVSTLELGDSALYLCASSLNRQGESTEAFFGQGTRLTVV.

This clonotype occurred once. J is TRBJ2-7 and V is TRBV18, with 9 bases lining up with TRBD1. The CDR3 is made up of 14 amino acids. J lost 5 bases, V lost 0 bases, and 2 bases had no gene match. The germline V gene encodes CDR1 KGHSH and CDR2 LQKENI. The CDR3 spells CASSPPGQGNEQYF. In nucleotides, the CDR3 is TGTGCCAGCTCACCACCGGGACAGGGCAACGAGCAGTACTTC.

The V gene is TRBV18, the J gene TRBJ2-7; D perhaps matches TRBD2 (6 bases). From germline, CDR1 is KGHSH and CDR2 LQKENI. With 1 base removed from V and 4 bases from J, the gap between germline ends came to 17 bases. The CDR3 runs 16 residues. CDR3 residues: CASSPLGSWGEYEQYF. In DNA, the CDR3 is TGTGCCAGCTCACCACTTGGCAGCTGGGGGGAGTACGAGCAGTACTTC.

The genes are TRBV14 and TRBJ1-5, with 7 positions matching TRBD1. The ends lost 0 bases at V and 6 bases at J; junction bases unmatched: 11. Germline V CDR1 and CDR2: SGHDN, FVKESK. The CDR3 sequence is 17 residues long. The chain's CDR3 is CASSQDPNRGPGQPQHF. The CDR3, as DNA: TGTGCCAGCAGCCAAGATCCTAACAGGGGACCCGGTCAGCCCCAGCATTTT.

The chain couples TRBV29-1 to TRBJ1-3; D is possibly TRBD1 (5 bases). CDR3 length: 14 amino acids. Germline V gene sequence: CDR1 SQVTM, CDR2 ANQGSEA. The V gene lost 5 bases and the J gene lost 0 bases, with 11 bases spanning the gap. CDR3 coding DNA: TGCAGCGTTCGCGGGGACGTCTCTGGAAACACCATATATTTT. Amino acids: CSVRGDVSGNTIYF.